These 19 T cell receptor beta chains were sequenced from one sample in a study of blood T cell repertoires in COVID-19. The data were produced by immunoSEQ multiplex PCR, yet TCRdb's version contains in-frame clones alone and is incomplete. This sample carries approximately 350,000 clones, 75% to 90% of them seen once, and the ten largest clones take about 1%. The source material was PBMCs or T cells enriched from blood (not recorded which). These receptors originate from a man in his late teens or twenties who had recovered from COVID-19.

This clone was counted only a few times. V usage is TRBV19 and J usage is TRBJ2-3; D is possibly TRBD1 (5 bases). Trimming took off 6 bases at V and 0 bases at J, with 13 bases between the two ends. Germline CDR1 LNHDA, CDR2 SQIVND (reference sequence). The CDR3 has 15 residues. In nucleotides, the CDR3 is TGTGCCAGTAGCGACAGTGTCCATAGCACAGATACGCAGTATTTT. Its translation: CASSDSVHSTDTQYF.

Points on this clone: Germline is not matched at one junction end, which may reflect a read error. V is TRBV3-1 (or the pseudogene TRBV3-2) and J is TRBJ2-3; no clear D. This CDR3 has 13 residues. Germline V gene lookup returns CDR1 LGHDT and CDR2 YNNKEL (reference sequence). The CDR3 coding sequence is TGTGCCAGCAGCCAGGCCAAGCGAAATACCCAGTATTTT. It translates to CASSQAKRNTQYF.

This rearrangement joins TRBV28 to TRBJ1-5; D perhaps matches TRBD1 (5 bases). With 5 bases removed from V and 4 bases from J, the gap between germline ends came to 12 bases. This CDR3 spans 14 amino acids. The germline CDR1 and CDR2 sequences are MDHEN and SYDVKM. The CDR3: CASSPQGVNQPQHF. The DNA of the CDR3 is TGTGCCAGCAGTCCCCAGGGTGTGAATCAGCCCCAGCATTTT. The full variable domain, with the rest looked up from reference TRBV28 and TRBJ1-5, is DVKVTQSSRYLVKRTGEKVFLECVQDMDHENMFWYRQDPGLGLRLIYFSYDVKMKEKGDIPEGYSVSREKKERFSLILESASTNQTSMYLCASSPQGVNQPQHFGDGTRLSIL.

The chain carries TRBV18 and TRBJ2-1, with a possible D match to TRBD2 (6 bases). The CDR3 consists of 14 residues. Germline-derived CDR1 and CDR2 are KGHSH and LQKENI. V was shortened by 5 bases and J by 8 bases, with 16 bases between the two germline ends. DNA for the CDR3: TGTGCCAGCTCAACGGGACGGGGGAGGTATGAGCAGTTCTTC. Translated: CASSTGRGRYEQFF.

The chain recombines TRBV10-3 with TRBJ1-1, with a tentative D call TRBD1 (5 bases). CDR3 size: 16 residues. The germline CDR1 and CDR2 sequences are ENHRY and SYGVKD. V lost 0 bases and J lost 5, with 16 bases in between. The CDR3 is CAISESTPRVGTEAFF. The DNA for the CDR3 is TGTGCCATCAGTGAGTCGACTCCCAGGGTGGGAACTGAAGCTTTCTTT.

V is TRBV12-5 and J is TRBJ2-2; 12 bases map to TRBD2. This CDR3 spans 16 amino acids. V was clipped by 6 bases and J by 4 bases; unmatched bases: 6. The germline V gene has CDR1 LGHNT and CDR2 FRNRAP. This CDR3 reads CASGPRLAGATGELFF. The CDR3 DNA is TGTGCTAGTGGCCCCAGACTAGCGGGGGCCACCGGGGAGCTGTTTTTT.

This clone was observed a few times. This chain links TRBV2 with TRBJ1-2; D call uncertain. CDR3 length: 13 amino acids. Germline V gives CDR1 SNHLY, CDR2 FYNNEI. Trimming removed 0 bases from V and 8 bases from J, with 10 bases in between. The CDR3 DNA reads TGTGCCAGCAGTGAAGCCCCGTCCGTGGGCTACACCTTC. Translated, it gives CASSEAPSVGYTF.

The rearrangement uses TRBV2 and TRBJ2-5; 10 bases are shared with TRBD1. The CDR3 loop spans 15 amino acids. Germline V CDR1 and CDR2: SNHLY, FYNNEI. V was pared by 7 bases and J by 3 bases, with 8 bases of the junction left unmatched. Written as DNA, the CDR3 is TGTGCCAGCAATTTTGGACAGGGGGTTGAAGAGACCCAGTACTTC. Its translation: CASNFGQGVEETQYF. Full variable domain (rest looked up from reference TRBV2 and TRBJ2-5): EPEVTQTPSHQVTQMGQEVILRCVPISNHLYFYWYRQILGQKVEFLVSFYNNEISEKSEIFDDQFSVERPDGSNFTLKIRSTKLEDSAMYFCASNFGQGVEETQYFGPGTRLLVL.

The chain links TRBV6-5 to TRBJ1-1, with D hard to call. The V gene's germline CDR1 is MNHEY and CDR2 SVGAGI. This CDR3 contains 13 residues. The V gene lost 0 bases and the J gene lost 10 bases, with 12 bases spanning the gap. Here the CDR3 reads CASSYSERATAFF. CDR3 DNA: TGTGCCAGCAGTTACTCAGAGAGGGCGACAGCTTTCTTT.

This clone has a count of ten or more. This rearrangement joins TRBV6-5 to TRBJ2-7; tentative D call: TRBD2 (6 bases). This CDR3 has 13 amino acids. Germline V gene data show CDR1 as MNHEY and CDR2 as SVGAGI. V dropped 10 bases and J dropped 3 bases, with 16 bases sitting between them. The CDR3, as DNA: TGTGCCACCCTAGAAACCGGGGGCTACGAGCAGTACTTC. Translating it yields CATLETGGYEQYF.

The V gene is TRBV9, the J gene TRBJ1-1; D is possibly TRBD1 (6 bases). Trimming shortened V by 3 bases and J by 5 bases, and 17 bases separated the two germline ends. The V gene's germline CDR1 is SGDLS and CDR2 YYNGEE. This CDR3 region has 15 residues. The CDR3 loop reads CASSATGQTGTEAFF. The DNA of the CDR3 is TGTGCCAGCAGCGCGACGGGACAAACGGGGACTGAAGCTTTCTTT.

V is TRBV7-3 and J is TRBJ2-6, with D perhaps TRBD2 (5 bases). The CDR3 spans 17 residues. Between the trimmed V and J ends, which lost 1 base and 2 bases, there was a span of 12 bases. The germline V gene encodes CDR1 SGHTA and CDR2 FQGTGA. The CDR3 is CASSLNPSGAGANVLTF. In DNA form, the CDR3 reads TGTGCCAGCAGCTTAAACCCCTCCGGGGCTGGGGCCAACGTCCTGACTTTC.

The chain joins TRBV7-2 to TRBJ1-1, with TRBD1 as a possible D gene (6 bases). V lost 6 bases to trimming and J lost 1 base, with 21 bases between them. Germline V gene data show CDR1 as SGHTA and CDR2 as FQGNSA. This CDR3 spans 17 amino acids. Written as DNA, the CDR3 is TGTGCCAGCAGTCTTCGATTCCGGGACACCCAGAACACTGAAGCTTTCTTT. This gives the protein CASSLRFRDTQNTEAFF.

The chain has TRBV5-1 and TRBJ2-7; TRBD2 aligns across 9 bases. Germline-derived CDR1 and CDR2 are SGHRS and YFSETQ. There are 14 residues in the CDR3. The V and J ends lost 4 bases and 3 bases, in that order; junction bases with no gene match: 5. The CDR3 nucleotides are TGCGCCAGCAGCACGGGACTAGCAGGCTACGAGCAGTACTTC. Translation: CASSTGLAGYEQYF. The variable domain in full, completed from reference TRBV5-1 and TRBJ2-7, reads KAGVTQTPRYLIKTRGQQVTLSCSPISGHRSVSWYQQTPGQGLQFLFEYFSETQRNKGNFPGRFSGRQFSNSRSEMNVSTLELGDSALYLCASSTGLAGYEQYFGPGTRLTVT.

The V call is TRBV5-1, the J call TRBJ2-3; perhaps TRBD2 as D (6 bases). Between the trimmed V and J ends, which lost 0 bases and 5 bases, there was a span of 10 bases. This CDR3 is 14 amino acids long. Germline values: CDR1 SGHRS, CDR2 YFSETQ. The chain's CDR3 is CASSLVQGGDTQYF. The CDR3, as DNA: TGCGCCAGCAGCTTGGTTCAGGGAGGAGATACGCAGTATTTT.

The chain employs TRBV7-6 and TRBJ1-5; D call uncertain. Germline V CDR1 and CDR2: SGHVS, FNYEAQ. Deletions cut 3 bases from V and 3 bases from J, with 12 bases between. The CDR3 totals 15 residues. The CDR3 loop reads CASSLSLQVNQPQHF. The CDR3 DNA is TGTGCCAGCAGCTTGAGTTTGCAGGTCAATCAGCCCCAGCATTTT.

The chain uses TRBV7-9 and TRBJ1-4; possible D gene TRBD1, 5 bases. CDR3 length: 14 amino acids. Germline assignment: CDR1 SEHNR and CDR2 FQNEAQ (reference sequence). V lost 5 bases, J lost 5 bases, and 12 bases lay in between. The CDR3 DNA reads TGTGCCAGCAGCCCCGCCGGGGGGAATGAAAAACTGTTTTTT. Translated: CASSPAGGNEKLFF.

In this sample, this clone turned up once. The chain links TRBV18 to TRBJ1-1; a possible D gene is TRBD1 (6 bases). From germline, CDR1 is KGHSH and CDR2 LQKENI. This CDR3 has 14 residues. The ends were cut back, 2 bases at V and 3 bases at J, with 10 bases in the middle. This CDR3 reads CASSPGAGDTEAFF. The CDR3 nucleotides read TGTGCCAGCTCACCAGGGGCAGGGGACACTGAAGCTTTCTTT.

The chain employs TRBV18 and TRBJ2-1; 9 nucleotides line up with TRBD2. CDR3 length: 16 residues. Germline V gives CDR1 KGHSH, CDR2 LQKENI. With 2 bases clipped from V and 3 bases from J, the junction kept 5 bases outside the gene matches. The CDR3 bases are TGTGCCAGCTCACCATCCGTAGCGGGGGTCTACAATGAGCAGTTCTTC. Encoded protein: CASSPSVAGVYNEQFF. Complete variable domain (other parts from reference TRBV18 and TRBJ2-1): NAGVMQNPRHLVRRRGQEARLRCSPMKGHSHVYWYRQLPEEGLKFMVYLQKENIIDESGMPKERFSAEFPKEGPSILRIQQVVRGDSAAYFCASSPSVAGVYNEQFFGPGTRLTVL.